This TCR beta chain derives from a study of PD-1 blockade in classical Hodgkin lymphoma. Study overall: Patients were given intravenous nivolumab, 3 mg/kg, every 2 weeks. Study-wide findings and caveats: Patients with a complete response exhibited baseline diversity comparable to newly diagnosed patients. TCR diversity at baseline was reported to be reduced in newly diagnosed patients relative to healthy donors.

Time point: cycle 4 day 1 (C4D1), after five to seven weeks of nivolumab. Autologous stem cell transplantation was followed by relapse in every patient, and brentuximab vedotin exposure varied. Germline CDR1 and CDR2: MNHNS and SASEGT. The CDR3 loop spans 14 amino acids. V lost 6 bases, J lost 9 bases, and 6 bases stayed unmatched. Assay: immunoSEQ multiplex PCR; the TCRdb copy retains only in-frame clones and omits some. The table records tens of thousands of clones, around 76% of them present only once. As concerns this clone: Its antigen is still unknown.

The receptor's source is a human donor with classical Hodgkin lymphoma. Specimen: peripheral blood mononuclear cells (PBMCs), collected before the fourth cycle of nivolumab. The chain links TRBV6-1 to TRBJ2-1, with 12 bases aligning to TRBD1. DNA for the CDR3: TGTGCCAGCAGCGACCGGGACAGGGGGCCTGAGCAGTTCTTC. Encoded protein: CASSDRDRGPEQFF.